This T cell receptor beta chain was profiled in a study of T cell clonality in common variable immunodeficiency. The method was immunoSEQ multiplex PCR; TCRdb's version includes in-frame clones alone and lacks a portion of them. The sample holds 50,000 or so clones, and no clone turns up only once. This clone is labeled as medium-sized. With the read ending 3 residues before the CDR3 end, the germline J gene is used to fill in that end. This CDR3 has 15 amino acids. Germline V lookup: CDR1 ENHRY, CDR2 SYGVKD. Trimming took 7 bases from V and 1 from J, leaving 13 bases between them. Both groups were predominantly of Caucasian heritage.

The sequenced sample was peripheral blood mononuclear cells. This receptor was taken from a person between 18 and 75 years old in good health. The V gene is TRBV10-3, the J gene TRBJ1-4, with D unresolved. CDR3 sequence: CAIKMSGGTNEKLFF. The part of the CDR3 DNA that was read is TGTGCCATCAAGATGTCCGGTGGAACTAATGAAAAA.